The sequence of this T cell receptor (beta chain) was determined in a study of blood T cell repertoires in COVID-19. Study-level background: Donors in the United States, Italy and Spain gave samples during acute or convalescent COVID-19. In each case, the material was cDNA or gDNA derived from T cells, B-cell-depleted T cells, or PBMCs.

How the authors handled the data: Reference gene primer amplification gave nucleated cell count estimates. Assay used: immunoSEQ multiplex PCR; TCRdb lists only in-frame clones, some missing. V and J calls and clone size are given by that table; D and trimming were obtained from the DNA. The sample contains a few hundred thousand clones, roughly 90% of which appear only once. Seattle's enrolled individuals joined amid active infection and were then monitored longitudinally. This TCR was recovered from a woman aged 55-70 years with COVID-19, enrolled during active disease. The source material was peripheral blood.

This chain's CDR3 is CASSLRGTSGVGEQFF. The CDR3 region has the DNA TGTGCCAGCAGCTTAAGAGGTACTAGCGGGGTAGGTGAGCAGTTCTTC. This sequence joins TRBV7-3 and TRBJ2-1, with 10 bases lining up with TRBD2. After removal of 1 base from V and 9 bases from J, the junction contained 9 bases not matched to a gene. CDR1 and CDR2 (germline): SGHTA, FQGTGA. CDR3 size: 16 residues.